The present T cell receptor (beta chain) was sequenced within a study of monozygotic twins with inflammatory bowel disease. TCRdb reprocessed the 5' RACE reads; each CDR3 protein has one entry and no DNA is given. The repertoire shows some 400,000 distinct CDR3 sequences; the top ten hold 2.4%. Whole blood that had not undergone T cell sorting provided the isolated total RNA. CDR3 size: 14 residues. Germline lookup yields CDR1 DFQATT and CDR2 SNEGSKA (reference sequence). The origin of this receptor is a human donor with ulcerative colitis or Crohn's disease, or a healthy co-twin of an affected twin (not recorded which). The chain combines TRBV20-1 with TRBJ2-5; TCRdb selects TRBD2, and the lack of DNA leaves this call unchecked. The sample comprised blood. The CDR3 reads CSASAAPAGETQYF.